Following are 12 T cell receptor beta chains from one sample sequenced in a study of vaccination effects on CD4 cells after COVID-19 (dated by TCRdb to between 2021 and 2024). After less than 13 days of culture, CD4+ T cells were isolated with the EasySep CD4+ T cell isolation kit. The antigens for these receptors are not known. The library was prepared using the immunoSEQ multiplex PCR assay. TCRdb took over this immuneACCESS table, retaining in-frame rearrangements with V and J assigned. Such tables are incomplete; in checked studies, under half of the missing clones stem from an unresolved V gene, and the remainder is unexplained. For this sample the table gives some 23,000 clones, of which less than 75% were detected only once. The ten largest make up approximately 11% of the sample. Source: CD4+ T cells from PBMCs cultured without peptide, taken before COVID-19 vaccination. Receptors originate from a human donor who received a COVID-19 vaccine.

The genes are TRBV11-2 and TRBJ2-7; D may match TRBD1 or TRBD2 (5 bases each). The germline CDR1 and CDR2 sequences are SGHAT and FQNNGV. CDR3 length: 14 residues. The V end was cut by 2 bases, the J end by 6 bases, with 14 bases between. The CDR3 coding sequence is TGTGCCAGCAGCTTAAAATGGGGCGCGGGCGAGCAGTACTTC. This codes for CASSLKWGAGEQYF.

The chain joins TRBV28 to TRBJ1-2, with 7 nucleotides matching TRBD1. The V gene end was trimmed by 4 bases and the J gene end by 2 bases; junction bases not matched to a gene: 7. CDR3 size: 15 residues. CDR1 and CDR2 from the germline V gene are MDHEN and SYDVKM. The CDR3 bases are TGTGCCAGCAGTTCGGTGACAGGGAGGAACTATGGCTACACCTTC. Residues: CASSSVTGRNYGYTF.

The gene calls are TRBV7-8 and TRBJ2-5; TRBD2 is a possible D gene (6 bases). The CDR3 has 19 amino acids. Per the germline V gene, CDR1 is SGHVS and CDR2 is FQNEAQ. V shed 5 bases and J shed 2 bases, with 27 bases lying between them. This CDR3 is CASSAALWTIRGTQETQYF. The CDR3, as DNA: TGTGCCAGCAGCGCGGCCCTATGGACTATCAGAGGTACGCAAGAGACCCAGTACTTC.

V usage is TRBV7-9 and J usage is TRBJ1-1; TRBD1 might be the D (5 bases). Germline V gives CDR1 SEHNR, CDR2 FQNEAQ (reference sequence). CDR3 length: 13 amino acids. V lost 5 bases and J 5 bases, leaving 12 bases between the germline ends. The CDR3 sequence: CASSQWGGTEAFF. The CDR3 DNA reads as TGTGCCAGCAGCCAATGGGGCGGTACTGAAGCTTTCTTT.

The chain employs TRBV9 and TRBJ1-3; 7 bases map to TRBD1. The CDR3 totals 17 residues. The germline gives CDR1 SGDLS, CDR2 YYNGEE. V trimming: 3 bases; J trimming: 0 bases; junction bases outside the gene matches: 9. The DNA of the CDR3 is TGTGCCAGCAGCGCCCAGGGGGGTGTCTACTCTGGAAACACCATATATTTT. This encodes CASSAQGGVYSGNTIYF.

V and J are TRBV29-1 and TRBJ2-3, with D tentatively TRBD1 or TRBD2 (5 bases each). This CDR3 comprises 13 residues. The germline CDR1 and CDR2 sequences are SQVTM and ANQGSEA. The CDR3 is CIASRGATDTQYF. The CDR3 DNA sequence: TGCATCGCCTCTAGGGGAGCCACAGATACGCAGTATTTT.

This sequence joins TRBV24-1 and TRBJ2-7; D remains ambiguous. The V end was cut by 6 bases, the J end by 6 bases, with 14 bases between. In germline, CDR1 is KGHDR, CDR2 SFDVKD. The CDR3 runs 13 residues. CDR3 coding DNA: TGTGCCACCAGTCAAGACGCCGTGGGCGAGCAGTACTTC. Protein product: CATSQDAVGEQYF.

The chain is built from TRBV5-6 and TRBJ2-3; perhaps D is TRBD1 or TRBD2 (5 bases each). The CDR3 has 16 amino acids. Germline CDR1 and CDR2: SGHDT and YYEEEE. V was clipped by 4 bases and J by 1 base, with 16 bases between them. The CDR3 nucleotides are TGTGCCAGCAGCAAGAGGGGTGCTCAAGGCACAGATACGCAGTATTTT. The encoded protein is CASSKRGAQGTDTQYF. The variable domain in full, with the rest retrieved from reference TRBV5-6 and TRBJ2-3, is DAGVTQSPTHLIKTRGQQVTLRCSPKSGHDTVSWYQQALGQGPQFIFQYYEEEERQRGNFPDRFSGHQFPNYSSELNVNALLLGDSALYLCASSKRGAQGTDTQYFGPGTRLTVL.

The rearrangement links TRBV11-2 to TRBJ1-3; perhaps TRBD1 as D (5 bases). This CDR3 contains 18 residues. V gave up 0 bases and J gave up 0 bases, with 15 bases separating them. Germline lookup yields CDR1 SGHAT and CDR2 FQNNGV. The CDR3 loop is CASSLDLFPGRSGNTIYF. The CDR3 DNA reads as TGTGCCAGCAGCTTAGATCTTTTCCCAGGGCGCTCTGGAAACACCATATATTTT.

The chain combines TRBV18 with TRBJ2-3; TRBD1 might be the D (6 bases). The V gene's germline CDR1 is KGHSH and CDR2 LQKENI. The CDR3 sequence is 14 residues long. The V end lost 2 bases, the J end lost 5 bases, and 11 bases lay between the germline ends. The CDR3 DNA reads TGTGCCAGCTCACCAAGGGGGTCTGTAGATACGCAGTATTTT. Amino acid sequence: CASSPRGSVDTQYF.

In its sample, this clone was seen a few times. CDR3 in amino acids: CASSNDDIPGNTIYF. The DNA for the CDR3 is TGTGCCAGCAGTAACGACGACATTCCTGGAAACACCATATATTTT. The chain is built from TRBV5-5 and TRBJ1-3; D not certain. Trimming stripped 5 bases from V and 2 bases from J, with 14 bases between. CDR1 and CDR2 from the germline V gene are SGHKS and YYEKEE (reference sequence). This CDR3 is built from 15 residues.

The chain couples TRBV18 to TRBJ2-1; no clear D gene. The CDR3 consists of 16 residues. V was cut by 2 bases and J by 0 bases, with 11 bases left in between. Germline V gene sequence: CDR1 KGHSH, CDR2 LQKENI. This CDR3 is CASSPGFQSSYNEQFF. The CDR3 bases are TGTGCCAGCTCACCAGGATTCCAGAGCTCCTACAATGAGCAGTTCTTC.